This is a list of T cell receptor beta chains from one sample in a study of blood T cell repertoires in COVID-19. Measured with immunoSEQ multiplex PCR; TCRdb has only the in-frame clones, and not every one. Of roughly 67,000 clones in the sample, 76% were seen once. Source material: peripheral blood. These receptors originate from a woman between 50 and 59 years old with active or convalescent COVID-19. Each CDR3 is given with its conserved first and last residue. D genes are given only for firm matches. A row's size may be missing; if present it is once, few, many or a size class.

TRBV18	14	TRBJ2-1	TRBD2	NA	CASSPTSGYNEQFF	TGTGCCAGCTCACCGACTAGCGGTTACAATGAGCAGTTCTTC
TRBV7-2	15	TRBJ2-7	TRBD1	NA	CASSGPGTGGGEQYF	TGTGCCAGCAGCGGTCCCGGGACAGGGGGAGGCGAGCAGTACTTC
TRBV20-1	11	TRBJ1-1	NA	many	CSAQGTTEAFF	TGCAGTGCCCAGGGGACGACTGAAGCTTTCTTT
TRBV6-1	15	TRBJ1-5	NA	once	CASSEGSYSNQPQHF	TGTGCCAGCAGTGAAGGGAGCTATAGCAATCAGCCCCAGCATTTT
TRBV4-3	17	TRBJ1-6	NA	once	CASSQGVEQEHNSPLHF	TGCGCCAGCAGCCAAGGAGTCGAACAGGAGCACAATTCACCCCTCCACTTT
TRBV21-1	15	TRBJ1-2	NA	NA	CASSGIGDRDYGYTF	TGTGCCAGCAGCGGGATCGGGGACAGGGATTATGGCTACACCTTC
TRBV7-2	14	TRBJ1-1	TRBD1	NA	CASSSSGTGIEAFF	TGTGCCAGCAGCTCGTCCGGGACAGGGATAGAAGCTTTCTTT
TRBV5-8	16	TRBJ2-1	TRBD2	NA	CASSLGGRPGGGEQFF	TGTGCCAGCAGCTTGGGCGGGCGCCCGGGAGGGGGTGAGCAGTTCTTC
TRBV2	14	TRBJ2-3	NA	NA	CASKGLALTDTQYF	TGTGCCAGCAAGGGACTCGCACTCACAGATACGCAGTATTTT
TRBV19	16	TRBJ1-4	TRBD1	NA	CATSRDRARGNEKLFF	TGTGCCACGAGCCGGGACAGGGCCCGGGGAAATGAAAAACTGTTTTTT
TRBV5-5	14	TRBJ1-1	NA	NA	CASSSTTVNTEAFF	TGTGCCAGCAGCTCCACGACAGTGAACACTGAAGCTTTCTTT
TRBV5-1	15	TRBJ1-2	TRBD1	NA	CASSYEGQGIYGYTF	TGCGCCAGCAGCTACGAGGGACAGGGGATCTATGGCTACACCTTC
TRBV11-2	13	TRBJ2-5	NA	few	CASSFGEKETQYF	TGTGCCAGCAGCTTCGGGGAAAAAGAGACCCAGTACTTC
TRBV5-4	14	TRBJ2-7	TRBD2	NA	CASSPDLGGDEQYF	TGTGCCAGCAGCCCCGACTTGGGAGGGGACGAGCAGTACTTC
TRBV5-4	15	TRBJ1-6	TRBD1	NA	CASSAQTGDGSPLHF	TGTGCCAGCAGCGCCCAGACAGGGGACGGATCACCCCTCCACTTT
TRBV2	13	TRBJ1-1	NA	NA	CASSSRVGAEAFF	TGTGCCAGCAGTTCCAGGGTAGGAGCTGAAGCTTTCTTT
TRBV18	13	TRBJ1-2	NA	NA	CASSPERNYGYTF	TGTGCCAGCTCACCAGAGAGGAACTATGGCTACACCTTC
TRBV2	15	TRBJ1-2	NA	few	CASSENRFPDYGYTF	TGTGCCAGCAGTGAAAACCGGTTTCCGGACTATGGCTACACCTTC